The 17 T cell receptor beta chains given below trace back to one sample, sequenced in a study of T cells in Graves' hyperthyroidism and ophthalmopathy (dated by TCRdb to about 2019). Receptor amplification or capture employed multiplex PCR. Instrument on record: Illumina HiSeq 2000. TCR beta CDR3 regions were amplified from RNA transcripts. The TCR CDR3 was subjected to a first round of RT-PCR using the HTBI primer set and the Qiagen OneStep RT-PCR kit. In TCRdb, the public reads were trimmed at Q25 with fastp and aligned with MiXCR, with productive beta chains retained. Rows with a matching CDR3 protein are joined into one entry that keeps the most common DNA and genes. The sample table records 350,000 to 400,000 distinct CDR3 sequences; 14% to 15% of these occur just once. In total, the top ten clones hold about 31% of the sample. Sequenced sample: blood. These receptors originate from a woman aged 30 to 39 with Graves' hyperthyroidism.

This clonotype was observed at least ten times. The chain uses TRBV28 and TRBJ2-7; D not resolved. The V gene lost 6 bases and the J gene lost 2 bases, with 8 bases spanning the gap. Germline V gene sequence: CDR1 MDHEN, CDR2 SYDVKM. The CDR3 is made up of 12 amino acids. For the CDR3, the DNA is TGTGCCAGCAGCCGGTACACCTACGAGCAGTACTTC. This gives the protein CASSRYTYEQYF. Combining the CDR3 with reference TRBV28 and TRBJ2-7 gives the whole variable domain DVKVTQSSRYLVKRTGEKVFLECVQDMDHENMFWYRQDPGLGLRLIYFSYDVKMKEKGDIPEGYSVSREKKERFSLILESASTNQTSMYLCASSRYTYEQYFGPGTRLTVT.

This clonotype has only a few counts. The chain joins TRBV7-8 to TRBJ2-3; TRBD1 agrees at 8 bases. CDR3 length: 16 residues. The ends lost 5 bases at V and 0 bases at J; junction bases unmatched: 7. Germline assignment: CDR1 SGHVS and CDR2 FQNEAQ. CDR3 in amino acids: CASSQVHRGSTDTQYF. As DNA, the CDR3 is TGTGCCAGCAGCCAAGTCCACAGGGGGAGCACAGATACGCAGTATTTT.

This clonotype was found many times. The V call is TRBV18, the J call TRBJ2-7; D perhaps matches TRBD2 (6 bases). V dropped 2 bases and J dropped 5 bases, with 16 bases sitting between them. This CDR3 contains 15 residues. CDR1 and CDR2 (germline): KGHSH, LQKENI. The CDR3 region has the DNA TGTGCCAGCTCACCATCTTCCACCGGGGGTCACGAGCAGTACTTC. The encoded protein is CASSPSSTGGHEQYF.

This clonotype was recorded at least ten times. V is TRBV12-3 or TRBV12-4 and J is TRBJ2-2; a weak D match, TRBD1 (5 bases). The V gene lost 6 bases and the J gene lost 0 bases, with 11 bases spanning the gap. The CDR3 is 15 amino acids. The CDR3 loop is CASSVDRPNTGELFF. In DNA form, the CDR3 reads TGTGCCAGCAGCGTCGACAGACCGAACACCGGGGAGCTGTTTTTT.

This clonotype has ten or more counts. The CDR3 is CASSHVHNEYGYTF. CDR3 sequence (DNA): TGCGCCAGCAGCCACGTTCACAACGAGTATGGCTACACCTTC. The chain uses TRBV5-1 and TRBJ1-2; D call uncertain. The germline CDR1 and CDR2 sequences are SGHRS and YFSETQ. Trimming took 4 bases from V and 5 from J, leaving 15 bases between them. The CDR3 loop spans 14 amino acids. Full variable domain (outside the CDR3, taken from reference TRBV5-1 and TRBJ1-2): KAGVTQTPRYLIKTRGQQVTLSCSPISGHRSVSWYQQTPGQGLQFLFEYFSETQRNKGNFPGRFSGRQFSNSRSEMNVSTLELGDSALYLCASSHVHNEYGYTFGSGTRLTVV.

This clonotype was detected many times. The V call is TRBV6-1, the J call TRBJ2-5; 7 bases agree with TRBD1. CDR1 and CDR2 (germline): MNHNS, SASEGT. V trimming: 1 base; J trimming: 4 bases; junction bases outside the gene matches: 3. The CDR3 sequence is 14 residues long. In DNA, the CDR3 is TGTGCCAGCAGTGAAGGACAGGGCAGAGAGACCCAGTACTTC. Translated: CASSEGQGRETQYF.

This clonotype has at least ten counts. CDR3 residues: CSAEPGGSGNTIYF. CDR3 sequence (DNA): TGCAGTGCTGAACCTGGGGGCTCTGGAAACACCATATATTTT. V and J are TRBV20-1 and TRBJ1-3, with D possibly matching TRBD1 (5 bases). CDR1 is DFQATT, CDR2 SNEGSKA, per germline (reference sequence). The V end lost 5 bases, the J end lost 0 bases, and 11 bases lay between the germline ends. The CDR3 contains 14 residues.

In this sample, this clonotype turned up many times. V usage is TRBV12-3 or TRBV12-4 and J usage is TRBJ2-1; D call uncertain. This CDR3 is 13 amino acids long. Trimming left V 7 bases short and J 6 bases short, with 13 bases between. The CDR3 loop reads CASNYIYGNEQFF. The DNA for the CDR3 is TGTGCCAGCAACTACATTTATGGCAATGAGCAGTTCTTC.

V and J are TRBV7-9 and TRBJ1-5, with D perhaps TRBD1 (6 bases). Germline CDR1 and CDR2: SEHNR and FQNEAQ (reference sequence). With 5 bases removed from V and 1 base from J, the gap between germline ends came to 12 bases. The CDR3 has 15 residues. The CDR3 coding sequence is TGTGCCAGCAGCGTAGGGGGGGGCAGCAATCAGCCCCAGCATTTT. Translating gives CASSVGGGSNQPQHF.

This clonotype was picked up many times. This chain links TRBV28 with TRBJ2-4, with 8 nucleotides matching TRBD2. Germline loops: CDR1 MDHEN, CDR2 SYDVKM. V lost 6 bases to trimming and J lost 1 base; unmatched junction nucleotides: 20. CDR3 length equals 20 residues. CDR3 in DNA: TGTGCCAGCAGCCCATTTGGAGGGCAGACGGGACTAGGGGCCAAAAACATTCAGTACTTC. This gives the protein CASSPFGGQTGLGAKNIQYF.

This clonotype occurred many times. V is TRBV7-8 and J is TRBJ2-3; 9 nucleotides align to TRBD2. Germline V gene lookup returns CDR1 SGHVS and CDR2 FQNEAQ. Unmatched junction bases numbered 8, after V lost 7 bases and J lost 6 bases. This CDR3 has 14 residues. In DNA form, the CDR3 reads TGTGCCAGCAACAGGGCGGGAGGGTCTGATACGCAGTATTTT. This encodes CASNRAGGSDTQYF.

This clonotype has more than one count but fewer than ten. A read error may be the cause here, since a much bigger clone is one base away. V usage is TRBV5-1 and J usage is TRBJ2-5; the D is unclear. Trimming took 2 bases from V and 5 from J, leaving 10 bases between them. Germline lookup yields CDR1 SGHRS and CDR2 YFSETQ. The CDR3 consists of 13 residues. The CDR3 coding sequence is TGCGCCAGCAGCTTTAATGTATGGGAGACCCAGTACTTC. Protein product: CASSFNVWETQYF.

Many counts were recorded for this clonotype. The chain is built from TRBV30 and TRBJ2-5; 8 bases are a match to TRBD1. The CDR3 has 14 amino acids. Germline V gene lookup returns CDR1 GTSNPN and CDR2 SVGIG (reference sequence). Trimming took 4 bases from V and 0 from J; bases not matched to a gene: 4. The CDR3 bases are TGTGCCTGGACGACAGGGGTATACCAAGAGACCCAGTACTTC. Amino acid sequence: CAWTTGVYQETQYF.

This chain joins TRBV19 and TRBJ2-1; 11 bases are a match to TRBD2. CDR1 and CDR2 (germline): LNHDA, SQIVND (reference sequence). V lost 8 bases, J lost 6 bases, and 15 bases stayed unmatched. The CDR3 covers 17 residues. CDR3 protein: CASGTVPQLAGVNEQFF. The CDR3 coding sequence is TGTGCCAGTGGTACAGTCCCCCAACTAGCGGGAGTCAATGAGCAGTTCTTC.

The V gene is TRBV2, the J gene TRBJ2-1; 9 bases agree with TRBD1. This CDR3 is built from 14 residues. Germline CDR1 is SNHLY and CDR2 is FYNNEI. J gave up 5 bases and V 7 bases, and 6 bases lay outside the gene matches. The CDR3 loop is CASTGDRDNNEQFF. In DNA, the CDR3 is TGTGCCAGCACGGGGGACAGGGATAACAATGAGCAGTTCTTC.

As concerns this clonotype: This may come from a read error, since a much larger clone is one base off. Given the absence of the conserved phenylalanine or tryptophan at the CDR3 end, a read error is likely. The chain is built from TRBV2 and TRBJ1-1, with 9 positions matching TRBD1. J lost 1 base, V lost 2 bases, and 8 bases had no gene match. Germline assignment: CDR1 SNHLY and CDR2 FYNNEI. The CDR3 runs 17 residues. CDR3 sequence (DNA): TGTGCCAGCAGTGAAATAGCTACAGGGGGCAGGAACACTGAAGCTTTCTGT. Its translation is CASSEIATGGRNTEAFC.

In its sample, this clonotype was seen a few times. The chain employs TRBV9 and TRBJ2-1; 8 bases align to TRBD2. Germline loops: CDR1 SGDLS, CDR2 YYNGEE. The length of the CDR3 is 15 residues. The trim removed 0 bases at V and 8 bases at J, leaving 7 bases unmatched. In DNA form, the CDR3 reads TGTGCCAGCAGCGTAGCGGGAGGGCCGGGGGATGAGCAGTTCTTC. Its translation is CASSVAGGPGDEQFF.